These 16 T cell receptor beta chains were all obtained from the same sample, sequenced in a study of metastatic and nonmetastatic thyroid tumors. Patients underwent thyroid surgery, and none had received any treatment before it. Using MiXCR, TCRdb reanalyzed the PCR reads. The sample yields tens of thousands of clones, about 17% seen once. The material sequenced was tumor tissue. The receptors come from a female donor with papillary thyroid cancer or a benign thyroid nodule (not recorded which). Some clones in this sample may be carry-over from other donors' samples.

This clone is medium-sized within its sample. The V call is TRBV18, the J call TRBJ1-4, with D unresolved. Trimming took off 3 bases at V and 1 base at J, with 6 bases between the two ends. The germline gives CDR1 KGHSH, CDR2 LQKENI. The CDR3 loop spans 14 amino acids. The CDR3 DNA follows: TGTGCCAGCTCACCCGACCGAACTAATGAAAAACTGTTTTTT. Its translation: CASSPDRTNEKLFF.

Many counts were recorded for this clone. The chain is built from TRBV9 and TRBJ2-1; D may correspond to TRBD1 or TRBD2 (5 bases each). The CDR3 has 14 residues. The germline CDR1 and CDR2 sequences are SGDLS and YYNGEE. V lost 0 bases and J lost 8, with 12 bases in between. CDR3 loop: CASSVDARDDEQFF. The CDR3 coding sequence is TGTGCCAGCAGCGTAGATGCTAGGGACGATGAGCAGTTCTTC.

This clone was seen repeatedly, ten times or more. The CDR3 region has the DNA TGTGCCAGCAGCAAGACAGGCCGGAGCACTGAAGCTTTCTTT. Protein sequence: CASSKTGRSTEAFF. The rearrangement links TRBV13 to TRBJ1-1; D is possibly TRBD1 (6 bases). The germline gives CDR1 PRHDT, CDR2 FYEKMQ (reference sequence). V was pared by 5 bases and J by 4 bases, with 14 bases between. The CDR3 is made up of 14 amino acids.

Ten or more counts support this clone. One end of the junction is discordant with germline, which a read error may explain. The chain has TRBV12-5 and TRBJ2-5; D perhaps matches TRBD1 (6 bases). The CDR3 is 13 amino acids. Germline V gives CDR1 LGHNT, CDR2 FRNRAP. This CDR3 reads CASGLDRIETQYF. The CDR3 nucleotides are TGTGCTAGTGGGTTGGACAGAATAGAGACCCAGTACTTC.

This chain joins TRBV5-4 and TRBJ2-5; possibly TRBD2 for D (5 bases). The CDR3 spans 13 residues. V lost 2 bases and J lost 4, with 9 bases in between. CDR1 SGHNT and CDR2 YYREEE come from the germline V gene (reference sequence). The CDR3 protein is CASSFQGGETQYF. The CDR3 DNA reads as TGTGCCAGCAGCTTCCAAGGAGGAGAGACCCAGTACTTC. The entire variable domain, with the rest obtained from reference TRBV5-4 and TRBJ2-5, is as follows: ETGVTQSPTHLIKTRGQQVTLRCSSQSGHNTVSWYQQALGQGPQFIFQYYREEENGRGNFPPRFSGLQFPNYSSELNVNALELDDSALYLCASSFQGGETQYFGPGTRLLVL.

In this sample, this clone turned up many times. V is TRBV12-3 or TRBV12-4 and J is TRBJ2-1; D is uncertain. CDR3 length equals 14 residues. Trimming took off 0 bases at V and 7 bases at J, with 10 bases between the two ends. The CDR3 loop reads CASSLAGLGNEQFF. CDR3 bases: TGTGCCAGCAGTTTAGCGGGATTAGGGAATGAGCAGTTCTTC.

The V and J genes are TRBV4-1 and TRBJ2-2; TRBD2 matches at 7 bases. Germline CDR1 reads MGHRA; CDR2 reads YSYEKL. CDR3 size: 16 residues. The V gene end was trimmed by 4 bases and the J gene end by 9 bases; junction bases not matched to a gene: 14. In DNA, the CDR3 is TGCGCCAGCAGCCTTAGCGGGTTGTTGGGACCCTGGGAGCTGTTTTTT. It specifies CASSLSGLLGPWELFF.

This clone was seen many times. This chain uses TRBV12-5 with TRBJ1-3; the match to TRBD1 covers 8 bases. Germline lookup yields CDR1 LGHNT and CDR2 FRNRAP. Trimming took 2 bases from V and 2 from J; bases not matched to a gene: 11. The CDR3 spans 18 residues. Here the CDR3 DNA reads TGTGCTAGTGGTTTGACTAAGACAGGGGTGTATGCTGGAAACACCATATATTTT. This translates into CASGLTKTGVYAGNTIYF.

The sample holds many counts of this clone. This chain links TRBV5-4 with TRBJ2-5; no clear D. CDR3 size: 13 residues. Germline loops: CDR1 SGHNT, CDR2 YYREEE (reference sequence). V was shortened by 0 bases and J by 3 bases, with 6 bases between the two germline ends. The CDR3 reads CASSLVPEETQYF. The CDR3 region has the DNA TGTGCCAGCAGCTTGGTACCCGAAGAGACCCAGTACTTC.

This clone occurred a few times. The rearrangement uses TRBV12-3 or TRBV12-4 and TRBJ1-5; no clear D gene. Trimming took off 7 bases at V and 3 bases at J, with 10 bases between the two ends. The CDR3 spans 13 residues. The CDR3: CASTAVINQPQHF. In DNA form, the CDR3 reads TGTGCCAGCACCGCGGTCATCAATCAGCCCCAGCATTTT.

This clone was seen repeatedly, ten times or more. The gene calls are TRBV20-1 and TRBJ2-1, with D possibly matching TRBD2 (6 bases). The germline V and J ends were trimmed by 2 bases and 6 bases, with 23 bases remaining between them. This CDR3 has 17 residues. The V gene's germline CDR1 is DFQATT and CDR2 SNEGSKA (reference sequence). CDR3 sequence: CSARKRLKVAAGNEQFF. CDR3 nucleotides: TGCAGTGCTAGAAAACGCCTTAAAGTAGCGGCCGGCAATGAGCAGTTCTTC.

As for this clone: At one of its ends the junction is not consistent with the germline gene, which may arise from a read error. J is TRBJ2-1 and V is TRBV2; D gene unclear. CDR3 length equals 14 residues. In germline, CDR1 is SNHLY, CDR2 FYNNEI. As DNA, the CDR3 is TGTGCCAGCAGTGAAAGGACCTCCTACAATGAGCAGTTCTTT. Protein sequence: CASSERTSYNEQFF.

This clone turned up a few times. A much larger clone differs from this one at a single base, so this may be a read error. The chain links TRBV2 to TRBJ2-1; unclear D gene. The CDR3 length is 11 residues. Germline-derived CDR1 and CDR2 are SNHLY and FYNNEI. The chain's CDR3 is CASSERNGQFF. The CDR3 nucleotides are TGTGCCAGCAGTGAAAGGAATGGGCAGTTCTTC.

The chain combines TRBV20-1 with TRBJ1-1; 9 bases match TRBD1. CDR1 is DFQATT and CDR2 is SNEGSKA in the germline V gene (reference sequence). V lost 1 base to trimming and J lost 0 bases; unmatched junction nucleotides: 3. The length of the CDR3 is 15 residues. The chain's CDR3 is CSARGGTGMNTEAFF. DNA of the CDR3: TGCAGTGCTAGAGGGGGGACAGGGATGAACACTGAAGCTTTCTTT.

This clone turned up a few times. A much larger clone lies one base from this, so it may be a read error. Distinct nucleotide sequences in the sample also encode this CDR3. This CDR3 reads CASGLTGTDTQYF. In DNA form, the CDR3 reads TGTGCCAGCGGTTTGACCGGCACAGATACGCAGTATTTT. The V gene is TRBV19, the J gene TRBJ2-3; D not certain. From germline, CDR1 is LNHDA and CDR2 SQIVND (reference sequence). V was shortened by 9 bases and J by 1 base, with 11 bases between the two germline ends. This CDR3 contains 13 residues.

This clone was seen repeatedly, ten times or more. The chain carries TRBV7-2 and TRBJ1-2, with D tentatively TRBD1 (5 bases). Germline CDR1 is SGHTA and CDR2 is FQGNSA. V gave up 1 base and J gave up 5 bases, with 11 bases separating them. This CDR3 is 14 amino acids long. The CDR3 loop is CASSLGVGVYGYTF. The CDR3 nucleotides are TGTGCCAGCAGCTTAGGTGTGGGGGTATATGGCTACACCTTC.